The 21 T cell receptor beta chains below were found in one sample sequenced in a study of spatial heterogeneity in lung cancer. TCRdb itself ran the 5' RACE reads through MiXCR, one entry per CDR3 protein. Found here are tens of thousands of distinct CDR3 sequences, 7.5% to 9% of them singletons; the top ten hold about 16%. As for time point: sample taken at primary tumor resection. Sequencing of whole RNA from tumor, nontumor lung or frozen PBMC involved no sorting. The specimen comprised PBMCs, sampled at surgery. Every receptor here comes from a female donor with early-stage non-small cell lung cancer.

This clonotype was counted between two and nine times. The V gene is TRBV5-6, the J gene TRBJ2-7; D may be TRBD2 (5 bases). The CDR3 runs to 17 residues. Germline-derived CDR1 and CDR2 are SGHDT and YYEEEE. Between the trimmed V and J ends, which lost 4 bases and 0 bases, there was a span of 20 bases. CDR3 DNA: TGTGCCAGCAGCCAGGAGTTAGCGTCAGTCGTCTCCTACGAGCAGTACTTC. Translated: CASSQELASVVSYEQYF.

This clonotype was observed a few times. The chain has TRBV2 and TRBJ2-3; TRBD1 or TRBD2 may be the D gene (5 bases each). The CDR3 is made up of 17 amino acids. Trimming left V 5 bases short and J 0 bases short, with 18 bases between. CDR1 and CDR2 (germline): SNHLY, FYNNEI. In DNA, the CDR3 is TGTGCCAGCAGTCTTGCGTGGGACCCTTGGAGCACAGATACGCAGTATTTT. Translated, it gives CASSLAWDPWSTDTQYF. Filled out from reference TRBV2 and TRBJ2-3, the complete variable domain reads EPEVTQTPSHQVTQMGQEVILRCVPISNHLYFYWYRQILGQKVEFLVSFYNNEISEKSEIFDDQFSVERPDGSNFTLKIRSTKLEDSAMYFCASSLAWDPWSTDTQYFGPGTRLTVL.

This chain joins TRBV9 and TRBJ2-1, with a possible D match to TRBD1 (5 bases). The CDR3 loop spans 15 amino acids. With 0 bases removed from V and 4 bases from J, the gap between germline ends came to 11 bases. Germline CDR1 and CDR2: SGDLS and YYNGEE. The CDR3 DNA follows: TGTGCCAGCAGCGTAGTGGACACTCCTTACAATGAGCAGTTCTTC. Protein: CASSVVDTPYNEQFF.

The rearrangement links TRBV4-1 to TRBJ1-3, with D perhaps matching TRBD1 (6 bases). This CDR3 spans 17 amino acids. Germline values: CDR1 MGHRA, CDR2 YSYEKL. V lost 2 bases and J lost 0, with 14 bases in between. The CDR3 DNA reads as TGCGCCAGCAGCCAACCTGACAGGCCCATCTCTGGAAACACCATATATTTT. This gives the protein CASSQPDRPISGNTIYF.

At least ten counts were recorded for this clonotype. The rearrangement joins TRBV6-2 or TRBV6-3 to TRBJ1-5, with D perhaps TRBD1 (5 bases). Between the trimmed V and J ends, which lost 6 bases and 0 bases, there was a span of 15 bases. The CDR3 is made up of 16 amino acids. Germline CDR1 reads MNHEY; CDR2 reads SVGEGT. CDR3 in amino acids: CASSPPGRRSNQPQHF. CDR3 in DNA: TGTGCCAGCAGCCCACCGGGACGGCGTAGCAATCAGCCCCAGCATTTT.

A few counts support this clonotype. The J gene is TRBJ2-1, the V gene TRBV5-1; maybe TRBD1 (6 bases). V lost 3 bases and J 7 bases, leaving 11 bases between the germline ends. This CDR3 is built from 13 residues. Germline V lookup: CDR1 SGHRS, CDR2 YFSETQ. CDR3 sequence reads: CASSSQGINEQFF. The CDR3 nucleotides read TGCGCCAGCAGCTCACAGGGTATTAATGAGCAGTTCTTC.

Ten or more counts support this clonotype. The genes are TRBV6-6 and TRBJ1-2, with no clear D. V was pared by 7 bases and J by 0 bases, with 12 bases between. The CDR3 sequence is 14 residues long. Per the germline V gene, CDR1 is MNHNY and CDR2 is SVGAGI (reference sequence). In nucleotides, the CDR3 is TGTGCCAGCATCGGCAGAGATACTAACTATGGCTACACCTTC. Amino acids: CASIGRDTNYGYTF.

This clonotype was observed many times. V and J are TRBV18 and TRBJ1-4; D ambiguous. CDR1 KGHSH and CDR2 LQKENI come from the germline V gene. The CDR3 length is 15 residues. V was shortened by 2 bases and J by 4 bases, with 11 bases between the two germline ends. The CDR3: CASSPYWTGNEKLFF. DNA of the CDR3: TGTGCCAGCTCACCATACTGGACGGGTAATGAAAAACTGTTTTTT.

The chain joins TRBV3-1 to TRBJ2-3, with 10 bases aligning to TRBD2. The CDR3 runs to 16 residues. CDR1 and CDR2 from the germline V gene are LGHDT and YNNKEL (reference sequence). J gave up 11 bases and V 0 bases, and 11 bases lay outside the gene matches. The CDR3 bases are TGTGCCAGCAGCCAAGAATTAGCGGGGGGTCACTACGGGCAGTATTTT. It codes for CASSQELAGGHYGQYF.

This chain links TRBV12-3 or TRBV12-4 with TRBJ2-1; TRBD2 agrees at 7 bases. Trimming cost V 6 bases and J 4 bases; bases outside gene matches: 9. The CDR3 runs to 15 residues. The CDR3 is CASSPGGAGYNEQFF. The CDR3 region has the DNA TGTGCCAGCAGCCCCGGGGGAGCGGGGTACAATGAGCAGTTCTTC.

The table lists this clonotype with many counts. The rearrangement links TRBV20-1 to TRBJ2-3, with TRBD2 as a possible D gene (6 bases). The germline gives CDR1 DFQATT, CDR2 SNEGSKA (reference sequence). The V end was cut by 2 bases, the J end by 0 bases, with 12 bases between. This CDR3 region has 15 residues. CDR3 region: CSARRGGVSTDTQYF. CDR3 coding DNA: TGCAGTGCTAGACGAGGCGGGGTTAGCACAGATACGCAGTATTTT.

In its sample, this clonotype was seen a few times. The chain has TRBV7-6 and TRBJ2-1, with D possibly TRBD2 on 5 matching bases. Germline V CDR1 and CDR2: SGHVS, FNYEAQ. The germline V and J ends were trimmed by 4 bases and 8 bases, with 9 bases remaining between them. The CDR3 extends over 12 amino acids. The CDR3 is CASSSGLDEQFF. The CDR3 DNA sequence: TGTGCCAGCAGCTCCGGACTGGATGAGCAGTTCTTC.

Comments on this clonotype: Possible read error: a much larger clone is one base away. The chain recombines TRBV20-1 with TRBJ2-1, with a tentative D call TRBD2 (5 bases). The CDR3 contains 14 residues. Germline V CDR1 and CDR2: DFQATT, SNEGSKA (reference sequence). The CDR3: CRASLASSYNEQFF. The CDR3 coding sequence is TGCCGTGCTAGTTTAGCGAGCTCCTACAATGAGCAGTTCTTC.

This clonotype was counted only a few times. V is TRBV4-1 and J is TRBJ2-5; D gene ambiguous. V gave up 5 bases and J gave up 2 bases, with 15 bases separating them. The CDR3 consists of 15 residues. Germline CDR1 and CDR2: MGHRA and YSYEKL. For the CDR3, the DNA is TGCGCCAGCAGCGGGCTCGGAAGTATGCAAGAGACCCAGTACTTC. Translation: CASSGLGSMQETQYF.

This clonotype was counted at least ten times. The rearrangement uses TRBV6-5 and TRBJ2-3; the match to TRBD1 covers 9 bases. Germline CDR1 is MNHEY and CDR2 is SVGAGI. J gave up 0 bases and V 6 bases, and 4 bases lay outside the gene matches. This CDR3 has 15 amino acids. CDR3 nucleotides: TGTGCCAGCAGCCCTGACAGGGGGAGCACAGATACGCAGTATTTT. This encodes CASSPDRGSTDTQYF.

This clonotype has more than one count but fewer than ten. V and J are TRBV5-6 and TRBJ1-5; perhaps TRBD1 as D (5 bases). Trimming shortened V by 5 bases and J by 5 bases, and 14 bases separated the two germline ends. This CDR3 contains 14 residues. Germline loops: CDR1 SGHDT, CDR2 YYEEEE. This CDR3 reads CASSSMGGYQPQHF. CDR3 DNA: TGTGCCAGCAGTAGCATGGGGGGATATCAGCCCCAGCATTTT.

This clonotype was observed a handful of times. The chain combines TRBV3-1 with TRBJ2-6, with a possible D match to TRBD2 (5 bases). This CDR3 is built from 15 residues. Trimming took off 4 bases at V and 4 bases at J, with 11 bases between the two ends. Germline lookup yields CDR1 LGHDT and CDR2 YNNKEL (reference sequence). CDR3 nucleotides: TGTGCCAGCAGCCCGCCGGGGTCCGGGGCCAACGTCCTGACTTTC. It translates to CASSPPGSGANVLTF.

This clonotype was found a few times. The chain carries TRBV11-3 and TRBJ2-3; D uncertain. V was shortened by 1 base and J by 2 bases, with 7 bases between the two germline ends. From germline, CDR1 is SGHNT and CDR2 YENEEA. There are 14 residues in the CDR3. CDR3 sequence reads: CASSLVTVTDTQYF. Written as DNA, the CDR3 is TGTGCCAGCAGCTTAGTCACAGTCACAGATACGCAGTATTTT.

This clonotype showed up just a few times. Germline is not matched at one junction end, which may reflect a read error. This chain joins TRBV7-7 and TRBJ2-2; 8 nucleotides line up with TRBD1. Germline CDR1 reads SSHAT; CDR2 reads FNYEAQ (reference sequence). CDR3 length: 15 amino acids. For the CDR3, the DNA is TGTGCTAGCAGCTTAATGGCGGGACAGGTCGGGGAGCTGTTTTTT. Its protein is CASSLMAGQVGELFF.

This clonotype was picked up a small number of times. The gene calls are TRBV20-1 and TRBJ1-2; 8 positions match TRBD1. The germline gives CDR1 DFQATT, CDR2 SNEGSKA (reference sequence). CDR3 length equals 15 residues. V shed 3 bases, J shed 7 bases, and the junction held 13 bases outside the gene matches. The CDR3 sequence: CSASGLDRVVSGYTF. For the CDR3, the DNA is TGCAGTGCTAGCGGACTGGACAGGGTTGTCAGTGGCTACACCTTC.

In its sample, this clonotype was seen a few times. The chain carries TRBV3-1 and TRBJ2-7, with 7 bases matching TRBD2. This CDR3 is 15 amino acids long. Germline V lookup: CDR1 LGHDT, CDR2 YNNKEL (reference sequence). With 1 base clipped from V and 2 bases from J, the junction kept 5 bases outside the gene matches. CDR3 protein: CASSQGPSGAYEQYF. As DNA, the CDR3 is TGTGCCAGCAGCCAAGGCCCTAGCGGTGCCTACGAGCAGTACTTC.